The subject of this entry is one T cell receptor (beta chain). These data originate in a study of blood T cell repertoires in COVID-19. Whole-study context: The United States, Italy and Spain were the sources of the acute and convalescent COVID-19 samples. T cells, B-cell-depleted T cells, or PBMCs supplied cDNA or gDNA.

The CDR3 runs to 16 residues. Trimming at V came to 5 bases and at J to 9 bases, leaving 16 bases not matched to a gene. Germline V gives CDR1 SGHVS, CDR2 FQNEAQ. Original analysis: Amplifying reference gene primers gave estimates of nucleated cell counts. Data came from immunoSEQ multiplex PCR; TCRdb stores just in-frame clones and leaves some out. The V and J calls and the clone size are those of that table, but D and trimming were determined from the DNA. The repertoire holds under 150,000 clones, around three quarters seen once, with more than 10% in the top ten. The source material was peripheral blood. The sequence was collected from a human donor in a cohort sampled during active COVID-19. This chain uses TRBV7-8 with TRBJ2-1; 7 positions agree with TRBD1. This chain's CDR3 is CASSPQTGTVSFEQFF. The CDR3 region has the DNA TGTGCCAGCAGCCCACAAACCGGGACAGTATCATTTGAGCAGTTCTTC.